This TCR beta chain is from a study of shared clonotypes between healthy human individuals. The table came from immunoSEQ multiplex PCR; TCRdb's copy has only in-frame clones and leaves some out. The table has nearly 750,000 clones, 72% seen once; the top ten hold under 2%. The CDR3 runs to 13 residues. Per germline, CDR1 SGHDT and CDR2 YYEEEE. The trim removed 5 bases at V and 8 bases at J, leaving 5 bases unmatched. Study-wide results and limits: Sampling covered blood only; tissue repertoires likely differ. A few donors held approximately 5% of naive CD4 clonotypes in common.

About this clone itself: Antigen: not known.

From CD4+ cells came CD45RA+ naive and CD45RA-negative memory subsets. What was sequenced was memory CD4+ T cells sorted from blood. Documented subset: CD45RA-negative fraction. The chain uses TRBV5-6 and TRBJ2-3, with 10 bases identical to TRBD2. The TCR was taken from a woman aged 25 to 39 in good health. This CDR3 is CASRSSGSATQYF. The CDR3, as DNA: TGTGCCAGCAGGTCTAGCGGGAGTGCTACGCAGTATTTT.